This T cell receptor beta chain was documented in a study of blood T cells in healthy people across ages (dated by TCRdb to the mid-2010s). Context from the whole study: In model experiments, roughly one uniquely barcoded TCR beta cDNA molecule per two T cells was captured by template switching. Age-related changes in TCR beta repertoire diversity were measured in the study by deep sequencing normalized with unique cDNA molecular identifiers. The donors were split into four age groups: young (average 16 years), middle-aged (roughly 39), aged (more than 60) and long-lived (more than 80). To avoid experimental bias, donors of different ages were spread randomly across the sequencing lanes. The study analyzed two additional independent replicas of 1 million unique cDNA reads from the same blood draw for two donors, one aged 18 to 29 and one aged 80 or older.

The CDR3 holds 13 amino acids from the cysteine to the phenylalanine. Just CDR3 DNA is preserved here, 39 bases in frame from base 1. V is cut by 4 bases and J by 10 bases, and the space between the germline ends is 17 bases. CDR1 is given as GTSNPN and CDR2 as SVGIG, both from the germline V gene (reference sequence). What the study reported, not specific to this receptor: Compared with the aged group, more naive CD4+ T cells, fewer expanded clones and increased TCR diversity were shown by the long-lived group, suggesting age selection. Because donor CMV infection status was unknown, age-related changes in expanded clonotypes were potentially confounded. Observed TCR beta diversity per million T cells fell roughly linearly with age, and a significant reduction was already apparent by age roughly 41. Estimates of total diversity based on one million sequenced T cells were regarded as lower bounds and as underestimates. The percentage of naive T cells measured by flow cytometry correlated strongly with observed TCR beta diversity. Since profiling was done on bulk unsorted PBMCs, naive and antigen-experienced compartments could not be conclusively compared.

Note on this clonotype: The specificity of this receptor is unknown. No base-level quality is on record; no much larger clone is a single base apart.

Libraries were constructed by 5' RACE. TCRdb lists the instrument as Illumina HiSeq 2500. The second PCR ran for about 6 to 12 cycles and used a J-beta primer mix along with a sample-barcoded 5' primer. A template-switch 5' adaptor carrying 12 random nucleotides introduced a unique molecular identifier onto each TCR beta cDNA molecule. Each sample yielded at least 2.5 million CDR3-containing paired-end reads. The Mint cDNA synthesis kit, primed by a TRBC-specific oligonucleotide, was used to synthesize first-strand cDNA from all RNA. Following uracil-DNA glycosylase treatment, a first 18-cycle PCR with universal primers M1SS and BC2_uni_R was performed on all cDNA. Under the source paper's analysis protocol: Normalization of each sample was performed by random selection of 1 million high-quality reads, each carrying a distinct molecular identifier. Instead of being binned into consensus sequences, reads with shared molecular identifiers were discarded. CDR3 identification, clonotype clustering and error correction used MiTCR with a Q25 quality threshold and the strictest error-elimination algorithm. A nonparametric unseen species model using Euler transformation provided a lower-bound estimate of total TCR beta diversity. The public reads were reprocessed in TCRdb via fastp at Q25 and MiXCR, keeping in-frame beta chains. Identical CDR3 proteins give one entry, which carries the most common genes and DNA. TCRdb, rather than the study authors, made the V and J calls. The sample table shows around 1.5 million distinct CDR3 sequences, and around 36% are seen once. The ten largest clones add up to about 11% of the sample.

Donors were 39 systemically healthy Caucasian individuals from Russia aged roughly 6 to 90 years. Each donor gave ten milliliters of peripheral blood, collected into EDTA-treated Vacutainer tubes. PBMCs were isolated by Ficoll-Paque density-gradient centrifugation, with at least 6 million obtained per sample. Total RNA, at least 5.5 micrograms per sample, was extracted from PBMCs with Trizol reagent. For every donor, flow cytometry on a PBMC aliquot measured the percentage of naive CD45RAhigh/CD27high T cells. The source of this sequence is a woman younger than 45 in good health. Specimen: blood. The rearrangement combines TRBV30 with TRBJ2-1; TRBD2 is possibly the D segment (6 matching bases). At the DNA level, the sequence is TGTGCCTGGACCGTGGGGAGGACGGGGGAGCAGTTCTTC. Its product reads: CAWTVGRTGEQFF.